The table lists the clone carrying this TCR beta chain with a few counts. The data were obtained in a study of T-cell reconstitution after alpha-beta-depleted transplantation in children. The CDR3 extends over 15 amino acids. The germline V gene encodes CDR1 LNHNV and CDR2 YYDKDF (reference sequence). V lost 1 base, J lost 2 bases, and 10 bases lay in between. The authors prepared the TCRbeta library with unique molecular identifiers. Via MiXCR, TCRdb re-called the PCR reads, giving one row per CDR3 protein. This sample carries fewer than 750,000 distinct CDR3 sequences, more than 20% of them seen once, and the ten largest clones take around 14%.

This chain uses TRBV15 with TRBJ2-3; possibly TRBD2 for D (5 bases). The sequence was obtained from a boy under two years old who had a stem cell transplant for acute myeloid leukemia, so the T cells may come from the graft donor. The sample was PBMCs, mostly from graft donor cells, taken 360 days after TCRalphabeta/CD19-depleted stem cell transplant. CDR3 coding DNA: TGTGCCACCAGCAGAGCCGGGGTTTCCACAGATACGCAGTATTTT. Protein sequence: CATSRAGVSTDTQYF.